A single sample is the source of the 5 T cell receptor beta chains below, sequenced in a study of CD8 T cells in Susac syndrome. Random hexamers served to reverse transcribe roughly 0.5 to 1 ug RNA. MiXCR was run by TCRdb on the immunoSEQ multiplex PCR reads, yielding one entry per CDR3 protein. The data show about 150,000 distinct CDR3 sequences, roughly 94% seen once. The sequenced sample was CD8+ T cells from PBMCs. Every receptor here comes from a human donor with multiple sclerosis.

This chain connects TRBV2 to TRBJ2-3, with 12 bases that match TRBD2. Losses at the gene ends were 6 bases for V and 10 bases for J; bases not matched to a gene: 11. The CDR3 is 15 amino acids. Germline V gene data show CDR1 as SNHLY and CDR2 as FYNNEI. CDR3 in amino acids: CASRAGTSGLVPQYF. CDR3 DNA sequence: TGTGCCAGCAGGGCCGGGACTAGCGGGTTGGTCCCGCAGTATTTT.

The DNA of the CDR3 is TGCGCCAGCAGCCAAATAGCGGGGCCTACCTACAATGAGCAGTTCTTC. It encodes CASSQIAGPTYNEQFF. The V and J genes are TRBV4-1 and TRBJ2-1; TRBD2 matches at 8 bases. V shed 2 bases and J 2 bases; nucleotides not matched to a gene: 5. The CDR3 has 16 amino acids. Germline V lookup: CDR1 MGHRA, CDR2 YSYEKL.

CDR3 DNA sequence: TGCGCCAGCAGCCAGGATGAGACAGACTCCTACGAGCAGTACTTC. Translation gives CASSQDETDSYEQYF. The V gene is TRBV4-1, the J gene TRBJ2-7; weak D call: TRBD1 (5 bases). Trimming removed 3 bases at V and 0 bases at J, with 12 bases between. There are 15 residues in the CDR3. From germline, CDR1 is MGHRA and CDR2 YSYEKL.

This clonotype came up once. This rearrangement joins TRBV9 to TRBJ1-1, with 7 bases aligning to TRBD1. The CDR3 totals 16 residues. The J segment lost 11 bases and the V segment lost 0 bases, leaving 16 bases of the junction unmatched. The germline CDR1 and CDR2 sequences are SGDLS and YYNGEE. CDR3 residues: CASSVGDSQGTNGAFF. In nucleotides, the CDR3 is TGTGCCAGCAGCGTAGGCGATTCACAGGGGACCAACGGGGCTTTCTTT.

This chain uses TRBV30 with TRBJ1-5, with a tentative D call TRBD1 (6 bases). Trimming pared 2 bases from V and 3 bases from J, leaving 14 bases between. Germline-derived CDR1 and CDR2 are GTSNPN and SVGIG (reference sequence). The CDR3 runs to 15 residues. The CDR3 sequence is CAWSPSQGFNQPQHF. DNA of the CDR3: TGTGCCTGGAGTCCATCCCAGGGGTTCAATCAGCCCCAGCATTTT.